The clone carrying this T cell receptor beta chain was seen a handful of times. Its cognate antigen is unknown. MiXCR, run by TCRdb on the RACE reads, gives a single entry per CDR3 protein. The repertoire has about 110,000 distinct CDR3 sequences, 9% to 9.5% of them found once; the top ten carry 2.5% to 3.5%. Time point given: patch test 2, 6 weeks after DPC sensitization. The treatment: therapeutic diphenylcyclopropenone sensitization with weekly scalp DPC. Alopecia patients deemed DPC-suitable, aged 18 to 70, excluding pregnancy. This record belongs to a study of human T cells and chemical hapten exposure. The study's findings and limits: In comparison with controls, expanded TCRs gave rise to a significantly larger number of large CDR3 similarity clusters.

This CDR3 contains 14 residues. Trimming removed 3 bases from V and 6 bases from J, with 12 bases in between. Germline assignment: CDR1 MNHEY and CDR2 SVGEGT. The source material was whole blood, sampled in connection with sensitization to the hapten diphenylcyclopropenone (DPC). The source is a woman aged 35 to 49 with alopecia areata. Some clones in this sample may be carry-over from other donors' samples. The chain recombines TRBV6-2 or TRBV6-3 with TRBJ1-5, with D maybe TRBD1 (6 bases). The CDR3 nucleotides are TGTGCCAGCAGTTATGCAGGGGCTGGTCAGCCCCAGCATTTT. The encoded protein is CASSYAGAGQPQHF.